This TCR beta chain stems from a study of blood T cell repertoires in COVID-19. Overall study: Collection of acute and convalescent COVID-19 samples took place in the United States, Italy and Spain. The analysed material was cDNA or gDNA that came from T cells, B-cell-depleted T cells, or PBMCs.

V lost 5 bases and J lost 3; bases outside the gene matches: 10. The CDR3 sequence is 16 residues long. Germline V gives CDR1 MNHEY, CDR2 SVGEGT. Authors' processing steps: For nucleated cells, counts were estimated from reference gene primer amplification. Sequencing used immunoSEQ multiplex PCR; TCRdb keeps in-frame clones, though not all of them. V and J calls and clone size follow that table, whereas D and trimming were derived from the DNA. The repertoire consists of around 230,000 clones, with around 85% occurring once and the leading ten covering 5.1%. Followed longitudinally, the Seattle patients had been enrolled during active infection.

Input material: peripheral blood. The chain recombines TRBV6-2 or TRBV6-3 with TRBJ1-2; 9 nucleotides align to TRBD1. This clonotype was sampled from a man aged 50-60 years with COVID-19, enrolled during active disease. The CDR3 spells CASSNPTGGADYGYTF. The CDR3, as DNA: TGTGCCAGCAGTAACCCCACAGGGGGCGCGGACTATGGCTACACCTTC.